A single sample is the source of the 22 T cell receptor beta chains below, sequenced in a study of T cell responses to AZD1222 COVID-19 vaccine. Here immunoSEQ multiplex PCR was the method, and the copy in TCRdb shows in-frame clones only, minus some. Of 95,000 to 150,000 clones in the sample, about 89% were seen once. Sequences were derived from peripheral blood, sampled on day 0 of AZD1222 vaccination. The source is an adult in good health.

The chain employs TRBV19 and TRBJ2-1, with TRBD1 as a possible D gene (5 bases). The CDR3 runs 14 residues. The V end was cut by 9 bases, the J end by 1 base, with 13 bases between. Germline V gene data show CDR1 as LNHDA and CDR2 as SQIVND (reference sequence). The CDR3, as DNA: TGTGCCAGCATGGATAGGGGTTCCTACAATGAGCAGTTCTTC. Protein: CASMDRGSYNEQFF.

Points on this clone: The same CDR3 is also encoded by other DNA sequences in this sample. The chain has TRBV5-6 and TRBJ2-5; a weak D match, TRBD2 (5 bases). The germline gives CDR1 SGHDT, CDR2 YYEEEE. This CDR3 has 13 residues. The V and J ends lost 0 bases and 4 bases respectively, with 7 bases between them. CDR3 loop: CASSLAGRETQYF. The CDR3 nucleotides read TGTGCCAGCAGCTTGGCTGGGAGAGAGACCCAGTACTTC.

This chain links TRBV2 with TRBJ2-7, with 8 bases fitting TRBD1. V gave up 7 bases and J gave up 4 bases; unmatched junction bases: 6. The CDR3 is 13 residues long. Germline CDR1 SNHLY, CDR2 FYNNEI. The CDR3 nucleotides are TGTGCCAGCATTAGACAGGGGTCGTACGAGCAGTACTTC. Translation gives CASIRQGSYEQYF.

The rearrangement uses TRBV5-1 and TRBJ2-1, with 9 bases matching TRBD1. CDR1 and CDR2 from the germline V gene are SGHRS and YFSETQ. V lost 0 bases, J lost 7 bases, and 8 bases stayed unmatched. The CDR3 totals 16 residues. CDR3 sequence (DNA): TGCGCCAGCAGCTTGGTGGTGGGACAGGGACGGAATGAGCAGTTCTTC. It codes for CASSLVVGQGRNEQFF.

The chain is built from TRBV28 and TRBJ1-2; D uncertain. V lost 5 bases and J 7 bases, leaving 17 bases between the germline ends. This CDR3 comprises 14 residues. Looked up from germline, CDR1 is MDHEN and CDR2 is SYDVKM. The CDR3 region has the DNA TGTGCCAGCAGTGCGTTACCGGGGTTGAGTGGCTACACCTTC. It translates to CASSALPGLSGYTF.

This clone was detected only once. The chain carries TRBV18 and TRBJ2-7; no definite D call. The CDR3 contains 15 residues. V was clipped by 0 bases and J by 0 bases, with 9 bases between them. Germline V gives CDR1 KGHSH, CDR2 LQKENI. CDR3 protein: CASSPPGSSSYEQYF. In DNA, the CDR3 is TGTGCCAGCTCACCACCGGGTTCTAGCTCCTACGAGCAGTACTTC. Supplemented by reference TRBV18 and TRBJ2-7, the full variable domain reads NAGVMQNPRHLVRRRGQEARLRCSPMKGHSHVYWYRQLPEEGLKFMVYLQKENIIDESGMPKERFSAEFPKEGPSILRIQQVVRGDSAAYFCASSPPGSSSYEQYFGPGTRLTVT.

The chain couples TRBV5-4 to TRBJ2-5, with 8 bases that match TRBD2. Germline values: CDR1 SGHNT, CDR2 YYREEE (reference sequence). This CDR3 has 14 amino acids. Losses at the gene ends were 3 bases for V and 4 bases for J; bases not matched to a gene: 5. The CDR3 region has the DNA TGTGCCAGCAGCTCCCCGGGGGGGGCAGAGACCCAGTACTTC. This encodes CASSSPGGAETQYF. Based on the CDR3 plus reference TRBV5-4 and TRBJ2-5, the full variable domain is ETGVTQSPTHLIKTRGQQVTLRCSSQSGHNTVSWYQQALGQGPQFIFQYYREEENGRGNFPPRFSGLQFPNYSSELNVNALELDDSALYLCASSSPGGAETQYFGPGTRLLVL.

CDR3 DNA sequence: TGTGCCAGCAGTATTAACACCAACTATGGCTACACCTTC. This translates into CASSINTNYGYTF. The V and J genes are TRBV6-5 and TRBJ1-2; D gene ambiguous. Per the germline V gene, CDR1 is MNHEY and CDR2 is SVGAGI. This CDR3 region has 13 residues. The germline V and J ends were trimmed by 5 bases and 2 bases, with 9 bases remaining between them.

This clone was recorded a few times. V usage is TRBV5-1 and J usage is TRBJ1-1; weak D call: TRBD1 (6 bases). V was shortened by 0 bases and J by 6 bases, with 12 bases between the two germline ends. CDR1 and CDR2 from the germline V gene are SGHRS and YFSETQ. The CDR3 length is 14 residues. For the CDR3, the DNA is TGCGCCAGCAGCTTGGGAGGGGGATTATCTGAAGCTTTCTTT. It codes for CASSLGGGLSEAFF.

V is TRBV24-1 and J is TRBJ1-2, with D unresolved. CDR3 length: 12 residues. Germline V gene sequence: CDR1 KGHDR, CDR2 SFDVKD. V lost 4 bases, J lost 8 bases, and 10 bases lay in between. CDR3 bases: TGTGCCACCAGTGACGACCGGTGGGGCTACACCTTC. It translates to CATSDDRWGYTF.

CDR3 nucleotides: TGTGCCAGCAGCTCGGGACAGGGCATCAATCAGCCCCAGCATTTT. As protein: CASSSGQGINQPQHF. The gene calls are TRBV6-2 or TRBV6-3 and TRBJ1-5, with 9 bases matching TRBD1. The CDR3 covers 15 residues. Germline lookup yields CDR1 MNHEY and CDR2 SVGEGT. J lost 3 bases, V lost 6 bases, and 6 bases had no gene match.

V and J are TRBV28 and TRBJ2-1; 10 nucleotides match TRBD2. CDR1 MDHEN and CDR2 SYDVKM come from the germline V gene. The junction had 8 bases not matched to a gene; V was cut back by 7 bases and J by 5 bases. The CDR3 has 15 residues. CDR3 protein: CASKVGLAVNNEQFF. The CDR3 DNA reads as TGTGCCAGCAAAGTCGGACTAGCGGTAAACAATGAGCAGTTCTTC.

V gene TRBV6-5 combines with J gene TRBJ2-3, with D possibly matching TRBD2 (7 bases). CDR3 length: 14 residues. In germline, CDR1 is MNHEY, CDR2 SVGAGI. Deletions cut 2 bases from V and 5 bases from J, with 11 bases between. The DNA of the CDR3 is TGTGCCAGCAGTTACGCGGGGGCTGGAGATACGCAGTATTTT. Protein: CASSYAGAGDTQYF.

In DNA form, the CDR3 reads TGTGCCACCAGTGATTTGAGTAGCGGGAGGGCCGAGCAGTACTTC. Translated: CATSDLSSGRAEQYF. This sequence joins TRBV24-1 and TRBJ2-7; TRBD2 aligns across 11 bases. Trimming at V came to 0 bases and at J to 6 bases, leaving 3 bases not matched to a gene. Germline-derived CDR1 and CDR2 are KGHDR and SFDVKD. This CDR3 is built from 15 residues.

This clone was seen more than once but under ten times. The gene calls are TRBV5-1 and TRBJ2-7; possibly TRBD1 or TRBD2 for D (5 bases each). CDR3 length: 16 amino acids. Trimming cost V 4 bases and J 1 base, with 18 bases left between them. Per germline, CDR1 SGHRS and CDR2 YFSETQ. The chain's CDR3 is CASSITSGTGSYEQYF. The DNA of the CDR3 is TGCGCCAGCAGCATAACCTCCGGGACCGGATCCTACGAGCAGTACTTC.

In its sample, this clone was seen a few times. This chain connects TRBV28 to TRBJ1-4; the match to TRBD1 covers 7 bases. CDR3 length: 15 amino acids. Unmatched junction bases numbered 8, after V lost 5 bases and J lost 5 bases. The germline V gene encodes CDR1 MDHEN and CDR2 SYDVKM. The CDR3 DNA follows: TGTGCCAGCAGTCCCCCCGGGACAGTGAATGAAAAACTGTTTTTT. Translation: CASSPPGTVNEKLFF.

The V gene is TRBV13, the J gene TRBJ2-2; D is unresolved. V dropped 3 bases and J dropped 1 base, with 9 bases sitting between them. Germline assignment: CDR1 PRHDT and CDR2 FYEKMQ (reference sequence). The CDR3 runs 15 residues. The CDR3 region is CASSFAFQNTGELFF. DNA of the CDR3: TGTGCCAGCAGCTTCGCTTTTCAGAACACCGGGGAGCTGTTTTTT.

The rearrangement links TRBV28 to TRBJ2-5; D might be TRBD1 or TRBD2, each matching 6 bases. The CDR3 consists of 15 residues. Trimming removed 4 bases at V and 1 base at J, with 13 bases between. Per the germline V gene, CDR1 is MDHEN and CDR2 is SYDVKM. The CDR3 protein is CASSSQEGGQETQYF. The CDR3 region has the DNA TGTGCCAGCAGTTCTCAGGAGGGGGGCCAAGAGACCCAGTACTTC.

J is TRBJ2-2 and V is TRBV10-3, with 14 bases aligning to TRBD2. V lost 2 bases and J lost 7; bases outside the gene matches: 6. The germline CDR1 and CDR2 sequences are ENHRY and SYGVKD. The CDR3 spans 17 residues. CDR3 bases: TGTGCCATCAGTGAGCGGACTAGCGGGAGGTATGACGGGGAGCTGTTTTTT. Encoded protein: CAISERTSGRYDGELFF.

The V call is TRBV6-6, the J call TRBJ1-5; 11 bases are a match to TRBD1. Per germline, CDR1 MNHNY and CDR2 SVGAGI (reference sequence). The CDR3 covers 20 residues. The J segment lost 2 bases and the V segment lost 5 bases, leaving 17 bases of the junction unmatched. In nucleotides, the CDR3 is TGTGCCAGCAGTCGATCCGGCCGGACAGGGGGCTTCGTAGGCAATCAGCCCCAGCATTTT. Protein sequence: CASSRSGRTGGFVGNQPQHF.

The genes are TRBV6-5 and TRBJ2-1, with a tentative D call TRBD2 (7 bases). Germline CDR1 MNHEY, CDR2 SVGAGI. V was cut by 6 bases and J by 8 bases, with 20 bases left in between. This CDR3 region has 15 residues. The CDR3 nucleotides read TGTGCCAGCAGAGCGCGGGGAGGGCCAGGGGATGAGCAGTTCTTC. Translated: CASRARGGPGDEQFF.

The CDR3 DNA reads as TGTGCCAGCAGAACACCGGGACAGGGACCTGGAAACACCATATATTTT. Its translation: CASRTPGQGPGNTIYF. This sequence joins TRBV28 and TRBJ1-3, with 9 bases aligning to TRBD1. This CDR3 is built from 16 residues. Trimming cost V 6 bases and J 2 bases; bases outside gene matches: 8. CDR1 is MDHEN and CDR2 is SYDVKM in the germline V gene.